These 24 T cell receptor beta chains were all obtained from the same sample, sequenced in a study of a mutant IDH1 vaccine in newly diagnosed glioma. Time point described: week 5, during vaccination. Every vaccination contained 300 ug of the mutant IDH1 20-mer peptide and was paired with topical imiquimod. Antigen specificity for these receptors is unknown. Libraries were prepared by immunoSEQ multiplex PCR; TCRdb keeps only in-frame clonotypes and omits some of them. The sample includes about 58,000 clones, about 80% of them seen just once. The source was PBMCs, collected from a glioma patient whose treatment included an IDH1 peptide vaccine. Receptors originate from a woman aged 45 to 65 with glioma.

The CDR3 DNA reads as TGCGCCAGCAGCTGGGGAACAGGTTCCAATTCACCCCTCCACTTT. Translation: CASSWGTGSNSPLHF. The rearrangement joins TRBV5-1 to TRBJ1-6; weak D call: TRBD1 (5 bases). The CDR3 length is 15 residues. V lost 3 bases and J lost 7, with 14 bases in between. Germline CDR1 reads SGHRS; CDR2 reads YFSETQ.

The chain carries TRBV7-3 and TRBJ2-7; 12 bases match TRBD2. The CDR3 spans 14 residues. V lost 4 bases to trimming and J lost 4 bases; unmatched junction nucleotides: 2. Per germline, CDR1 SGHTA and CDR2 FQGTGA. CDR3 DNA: TGTGCCAGCAGCTCTAGCGGGGGGGAGTACGAGCAGTACTTC. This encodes CASSSSGGEYEQYF.

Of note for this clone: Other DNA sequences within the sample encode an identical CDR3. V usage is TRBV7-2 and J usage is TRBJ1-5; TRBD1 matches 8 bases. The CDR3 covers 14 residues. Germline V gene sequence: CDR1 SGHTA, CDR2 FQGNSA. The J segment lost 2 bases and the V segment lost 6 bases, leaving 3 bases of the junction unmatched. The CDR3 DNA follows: TGTGCCAGCAGTTTACAGGGGGGCAATCAGCCCCAGCATTTT. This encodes CASSLQGGNQPQHF.

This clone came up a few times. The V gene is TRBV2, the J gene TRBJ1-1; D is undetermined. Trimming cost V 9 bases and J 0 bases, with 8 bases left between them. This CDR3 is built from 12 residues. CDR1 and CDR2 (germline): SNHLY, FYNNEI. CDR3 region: CARRRVNTEAFF. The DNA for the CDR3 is TGTGCCAGAAGACGGGTGAACACTGAAGCTTTCTTT.

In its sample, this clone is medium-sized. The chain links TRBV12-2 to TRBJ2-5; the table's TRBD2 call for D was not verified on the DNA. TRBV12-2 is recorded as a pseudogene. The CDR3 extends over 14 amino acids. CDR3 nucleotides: TGTGCAAGTCGCTCAGGTCGGGATAAAGAGACCCAGTACTTC. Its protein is CASRSGRDKETQYF.

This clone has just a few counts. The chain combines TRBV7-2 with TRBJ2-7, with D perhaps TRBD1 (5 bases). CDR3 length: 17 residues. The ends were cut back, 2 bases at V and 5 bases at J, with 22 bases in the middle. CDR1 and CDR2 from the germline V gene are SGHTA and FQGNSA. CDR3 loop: CASSLRLTGGIGDEQYF. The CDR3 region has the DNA TGTGCCAGCAGCTTACGCCTTACAGGCGGAATAGGCGACGAGCAGTACTTC. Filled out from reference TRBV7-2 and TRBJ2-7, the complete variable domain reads GAGVSQSPSNKVTEKGKDVELRCDPISGHTALYWYRQSLGQGLEFLIYFQGNSAPDKSGLPSDRFSAERTGGSVSTLTIQRTQQEDSAVYLCASSLRLTGGIGDEQYFGPGTRLTVT.

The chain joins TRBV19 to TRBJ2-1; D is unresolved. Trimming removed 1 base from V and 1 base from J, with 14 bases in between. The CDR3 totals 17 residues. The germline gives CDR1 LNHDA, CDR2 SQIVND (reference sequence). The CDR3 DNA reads TGTGCCAGTAGTATAGTCGCCGTGGGGATTTCCTACAATGAGCAGTTCTTC. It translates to CASSIVAVGISYNEQFF.

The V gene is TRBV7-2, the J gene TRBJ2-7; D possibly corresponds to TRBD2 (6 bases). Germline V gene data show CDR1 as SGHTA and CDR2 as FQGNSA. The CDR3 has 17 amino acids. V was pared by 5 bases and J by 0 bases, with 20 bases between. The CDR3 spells CASSAHQRAGFSYEQYF. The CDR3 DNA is TGTGCCAGCAGCGCCCACCAACGGGCGGGATTCTCCTACGAGCAGTACTTC.

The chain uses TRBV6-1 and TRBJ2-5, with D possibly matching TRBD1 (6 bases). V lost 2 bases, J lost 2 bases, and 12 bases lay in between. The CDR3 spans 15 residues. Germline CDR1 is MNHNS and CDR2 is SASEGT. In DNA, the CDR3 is TGTGCCAGCAGTGAAATTGCAGGGGCTCAAGAGACCCAGTACTTC. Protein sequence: CASSEIAGAQETQYF.

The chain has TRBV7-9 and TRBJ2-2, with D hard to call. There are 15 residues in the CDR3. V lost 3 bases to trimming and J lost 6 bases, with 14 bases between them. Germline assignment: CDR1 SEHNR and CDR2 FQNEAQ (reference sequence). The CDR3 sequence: CASSFTQRTPGELFF. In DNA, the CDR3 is TGTGCCAGCAGCTTTACCCAGCGAACTCCCGGGGAGCTGTTTTTT. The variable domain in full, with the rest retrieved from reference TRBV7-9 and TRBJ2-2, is DTGVSQNPRHKITKRGQNVTFRCDPISEHNRLYWYRQTLGQGPEFLTYFQNEAQLEKSRLLSDRFSAERPKGSFSTLEIQRTEQGDSAMYLCASSFTQRTPGELFFGEGSRLTVL.

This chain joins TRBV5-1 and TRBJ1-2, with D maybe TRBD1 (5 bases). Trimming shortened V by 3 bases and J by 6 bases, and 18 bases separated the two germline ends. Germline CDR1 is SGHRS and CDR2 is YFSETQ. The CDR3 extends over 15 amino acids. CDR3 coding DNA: TGCGCCAGCAGCTCAAACCTGCAGGGACCTGATGGCTACACCTTC. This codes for CASSSNLQGPDGYTF.

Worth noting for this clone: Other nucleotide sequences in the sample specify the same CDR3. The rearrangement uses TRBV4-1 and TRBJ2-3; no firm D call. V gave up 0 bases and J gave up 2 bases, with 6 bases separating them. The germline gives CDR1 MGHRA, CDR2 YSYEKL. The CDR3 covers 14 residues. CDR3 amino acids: CASSQDRNTDTQYF. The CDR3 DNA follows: TGCGCCAGCAGCCAAGACCGAAACACAGATACGCAGTATTTT.

CDR3 in amino acids: CASSLNRVTTEAFF. The CDR3, as DNA: TGCGCCAGCAGCTTGAACAGGGTGACCACTGAAGCTTTCTTT. The chain combines TRBV5-1 with TRBJ1-1, with D possibly matching TRBD1 (6 bases). Trimming left V 1 base short and J 4 bases short, with 11 bases between. Germline lookup yields CDR1 SGHRS and CDR2 YFSETQ. This CDR3 is 14 amino acids long. The entire variable domain, with the rest obtained from reference TRBV5-1 and TRBJ1-1, is as follows: KAGVTQTPRYLIKTRGQQVTLSCSPISGHRSVSWYQQTPGQGLQFLFEYFSETQRNKGNFPGRFSGRQFSNSRSEMNVSTLELGDSALYLCASSLNRVTTEAFFGQGTRLTVV.

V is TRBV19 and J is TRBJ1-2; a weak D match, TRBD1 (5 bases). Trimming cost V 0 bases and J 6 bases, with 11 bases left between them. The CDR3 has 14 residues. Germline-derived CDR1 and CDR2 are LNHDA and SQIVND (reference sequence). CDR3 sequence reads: CASSIDHGGDGYTF. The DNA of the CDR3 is TGTGCCAGTAGTATAGATCATGGGGGGGATGGCTACACCTTC.

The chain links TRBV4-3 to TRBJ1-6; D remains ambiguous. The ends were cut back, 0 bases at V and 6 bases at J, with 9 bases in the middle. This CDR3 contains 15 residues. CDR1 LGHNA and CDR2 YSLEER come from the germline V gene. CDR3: CASSQEATANSPLHF. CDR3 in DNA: TGCGCCAGCAGCCAAGAGGCAACAGCTAATTCACCCCTCCACTTT.

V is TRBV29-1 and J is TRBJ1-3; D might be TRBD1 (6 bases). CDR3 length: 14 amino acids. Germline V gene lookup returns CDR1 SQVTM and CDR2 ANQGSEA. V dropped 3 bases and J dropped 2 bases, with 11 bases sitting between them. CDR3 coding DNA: TGCAGCGTTGATCGGGGGCAAGCTGGAAACACCATATATTTT. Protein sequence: CSVDRGQAGNTIYF.

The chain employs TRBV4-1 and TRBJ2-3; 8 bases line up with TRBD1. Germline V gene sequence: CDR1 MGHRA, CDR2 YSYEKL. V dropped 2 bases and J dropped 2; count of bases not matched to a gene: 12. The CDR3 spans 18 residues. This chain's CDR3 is CASSQSPQGAGNTDTQYF. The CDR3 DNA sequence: TGCGCCAGCAGCCAAAGTCCCCAGGGGGCGGGGAACACAGATACGCAGTATTTT.

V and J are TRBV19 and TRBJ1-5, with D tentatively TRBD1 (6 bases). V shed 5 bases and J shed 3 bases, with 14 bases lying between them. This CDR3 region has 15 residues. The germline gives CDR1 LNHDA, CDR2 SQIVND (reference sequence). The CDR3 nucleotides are TGTGCCAGTAGTCCCAGACAGGAGATCAATCAGCCCCAGCATTTT. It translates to CASSPRQEINQPQHF.

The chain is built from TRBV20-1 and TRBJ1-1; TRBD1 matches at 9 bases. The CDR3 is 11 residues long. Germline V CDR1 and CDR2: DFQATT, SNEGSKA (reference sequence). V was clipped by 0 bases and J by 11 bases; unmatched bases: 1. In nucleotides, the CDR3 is TGCAGTGCTAGAGAAGGGACAGGGGCTTTCTTT. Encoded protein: CSAREGTGAFF.

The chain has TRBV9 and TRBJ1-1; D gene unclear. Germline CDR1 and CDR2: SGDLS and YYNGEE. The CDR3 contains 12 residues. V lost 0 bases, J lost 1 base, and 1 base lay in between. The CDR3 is CASSVENTEAFF. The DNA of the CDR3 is TGTGCCAGCAGCGTAGAGAACACTGAAGCTTTCTTT.

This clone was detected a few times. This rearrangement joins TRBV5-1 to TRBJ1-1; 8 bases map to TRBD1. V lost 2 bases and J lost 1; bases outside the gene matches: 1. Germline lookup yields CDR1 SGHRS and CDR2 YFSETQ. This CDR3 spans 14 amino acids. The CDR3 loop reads CASSFGQGNTEAFF. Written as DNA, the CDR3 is TGCGCCAGCAGCTTTGGACAGGGGAACACTGAAGCTTTCTTT.

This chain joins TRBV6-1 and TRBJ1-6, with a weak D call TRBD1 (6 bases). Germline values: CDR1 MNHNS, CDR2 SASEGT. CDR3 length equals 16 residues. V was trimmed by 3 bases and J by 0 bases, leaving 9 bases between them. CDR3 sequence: CASSEGASSYNSPLHF. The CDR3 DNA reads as TGTGCCAGCAGTGAGGGGGCTAGCTCCTATAATTCACCCCTCCACTTT.

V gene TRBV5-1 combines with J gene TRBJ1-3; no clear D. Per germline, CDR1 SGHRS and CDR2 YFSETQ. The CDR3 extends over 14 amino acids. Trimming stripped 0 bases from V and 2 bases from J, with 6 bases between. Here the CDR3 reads CASSLGEAGNTIYF. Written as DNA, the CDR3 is TGCGCCAGCAGCTTGGGGGAGGCTGGAAACACCATATATTTT.

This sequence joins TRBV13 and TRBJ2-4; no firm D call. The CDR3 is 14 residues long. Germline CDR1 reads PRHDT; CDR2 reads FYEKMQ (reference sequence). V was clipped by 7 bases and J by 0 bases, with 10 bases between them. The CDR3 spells CASNGGAAKNIQYF. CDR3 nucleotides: TGTGCCAGCAATGGCGGAGCAGCCAAAAACATTCAGTACTTC.